The clone carrying this T cell receptor beta chain was seen only once. Its antigen remains unidentified. Next came a second PCR, run for about 7 to 12 cycles, which used a sample-barcoded 5' primer along with a J-beta primer mix. TCRdb re-analysed the 5' RACE reads in MiXCR, keeping a single row per CDR3 protein. The sample includes hundreds of thousands of distinct CDR3 sequences, about half of them seen just once. Germline V gene lookup returns CDR1 SGHDT and CDR2 YYEEEE. This CDR3 is 16 amino acids long. This specimen belongs to a study of blood T cells in healthy people across ages. Study-level points and caveats: Considered underestimates were the diversity estimates obtained from one million T cells. The fall in TCR beta diversity per million T cells was roughly linear with age.

The sequence was obtained from a man older than 75 in good health. Sequencing was performed on blood. This rearrangement joins TRBV5-6 to TRBJ2-7; 8 nucleotides align to TRBD2. The closer fit of TRBJ2-5 to the DNA end suggests the J call may be wrong. This chain's CDR3 is CASSSGLREVGETQYF. The DNA of the CDR3 is TGTGCCAGCAGCTCTGGTCTGCGGGAGGTAGGAGAGACCCAGTACTTC.